This T cell receptor beta chain is drawn from a study of blood T cell repertoires in COVID-19. Overall study context: Whether acute or convalescent, the COVID-19 samples came from the United States, Italy and Spain. PBMCs, B-cell-depleted T cells, or T cells were the source of the cDNA or gDNA that made up the material.

The Seattle site enrolled patients during active infection and followed them longitudinally. The method was immunoSEQ multiplex PCR; TCRdb's version includes in-frame clones alone and lacks a portion of them. The data hold 200,000 to 250,000 clones, with 70% to 90% observed a single time. The CDR3 has 13 amino acids. The germline gives CDR1 SQVTM, CDR2 ANQGSEA. Trimming pared 3 bases from V and 5 bases from J, leaving 13 bases between. The gene calls are TRBV29-1 and TRBJ1-1; tentatively, D is TRBD1 (5 bases). The source of this sequence is a woman aged 25 to 45 with COVID-19, enrolled during active disease. The sequenced material came from peripheral blood. The CDR3 loop reads CSVEGFGGTEAFF. DNA for the CDR3: TGCAGCGTTGAGGGGTTCGGGGGAACTGAAGCTTTCTTT.